A single sample is the source of the 26 T cell receptor beta chains below, sequenced in a study of blood T cell repertoires in COVID-19. TCRdb's table, derived via immunoSEQ multiplex PCR, lists solely in-frame clones and lacks some. The sample has 250,000 or so clones; 87% are singletons. Sequenced input: PBMCs or T cells enriched from blood (not recorded which). The receptors come from a man under 40 who had recovered from COVID-19.

As DNA, the CDR3 is TGTGCCAGCAGTCACAGGGTTGGTGGGCAGTACTTC. Translation: CASSHRVGGQYF. This chain uses TRBV6-6 with TRBJ2-7, with D possibly being TRBD1 (6 bases). V lost 5 bases and J 9 bases, leaving 14 bases between the germline ends. The CDR3 is made up of 12 amino acids. Germline V CDR1 and CDR2: MNHNY, SVGAGI (reference sequence).

The chain recombines TRBV2 with TRBJ2-1, with D possibly matching TRBD1 (6 bases). The CDR3 spans 15 residues. In germline, CDR1 is SNHLY, CDR2 FYNNEI. Between the trimmed V and J ends, which lost 7 bases and 9 bases, there was a span of 22 bases. CDR3 in DNA: TGTGCCAGCACGGGACAAGTTACTACCCACAGTGAGCAGTTCTTC. As protein: CASTGQVTTHSEQFF.

This clone was recorded only once. V usage is TRBV30 and J usage is TRBJ2-1, with 9 bases fitting TRBD2. CDR3 length: 14 amino acids. V lost 3 bases and J lost 8; bases outside the gene matches: 8. Germline CDR1 reads GTSNPN; CDR2 reads SVGIG (reference sequence). The CDR3 region is CAWRGAGGHHEQFF. CDR3 sequence (DNA): TGTGCCTGGAGGGGGGCGGGAGGGCACCATGAGCAGTTCTTC.

The chain is built from TRBV6-5 and TRBJ1-2; D unresolved. This CDR3 spans 15 amino acids. Between the trimmed V and J ends, which lost 2 bases and 0 bases, there was a span of 10 bases. Per germline, CDR1 MNHEY and CDR2 SVGAGI. The CDR3 region is CASSYAGTANYGYTF. CDR3 DNA: TGTGCCAGCAGTTACGCCGGAACAGCTAACTATGGCTACACCTTC.

The chain recombines TRBV5-1 with TRBJ1-1; 8 bases are shared with TRBD1. V was pared by 3 bases and J by 1 base, with 14 bases of the junction left unmatched. This CDR3 region has 18 residues. The germline V gene has CDR1 SGHRS and CDR2 YFSETQ. The CDR3 DNA reads as TGCGCCAGCAGCTCGGGAAATTCAGGGGGCCCTGGGAACACTGAAGCTTTCTTT. Translating gives CASSSGNSGGPGNTEAFF.

To note about this clone: A junction boundary mismatches the germline segment, possibly from a read error. The J gene is TRBJ1-1, the V gene TRBV7-2; 8 nucleotides line up with TRBD1. The CDR3 has 14 residues. Germline CDR1 and CDR2: SGHTA and FQGNSA. The CDR3 DNA is TGTGCCAGCAGCCTAGCAGGGGGCTATACTGAAGCTTTCTTT. This sequence encodes CASSLAGGYTEAFF.

The genes are TRBV18 and TRBJ1-5; 9 bases are shared with TRBD1. CDR3 length equals 15 residues. J lost 6 bases, V lost 3 bases, and 6 bases had no gene match. The germline gives CDR1 KGHSH, CDR2 LQKENI. The DNA for the CDR3 is TGTGCCAGCTCACCCGCGACAGGGGGGAGTCAGCCCCAGCATTTT. Its translation is CASSPATGGSQPQHF.

The chain has TRBV7-2 and TRBJ1-2, with 9 positions matching TRBD1. From germline, CDR1 is SGHTA and CDR2 FQGNSA. The trim removed 4 bases at V and 6 bases at J, leaving 6 bases unmatched. This CDR3 contains 14 residues. CDR3 amino acids: CASSSYRGQDGYTF. In DNA, the CDR3 is TGTGCCAGCAGCTCCTACAGGGGGCAGGATGGCTACACCTTC.

V usage is TRBV14 and J usage is TRBJ2-1, with 11 bases lining up with TRBD2. V lost 3 bases to trimming and J lost 3 bases; unmatched junction nucleotides: 13. The CDR3 totals 19 residues. Germline V lookup: CDR1 SGHDN, CDR2 FVKESK. The DNA for the CDR3 is TGTGCCAGCAGCCAGGGCCATAGCGGGGGGGTCGGGGACTACAATGAGCAGTTCTTC. Translated: CASSQGHSGGVGDYNEQFF. Together with reference TRBV14 and TRBJ2-1, the CDR3 gives the full variable domain: EAGVTQFPSHSVIEKGQTVTLRCDPISGHDNLYWYRRVMGKEIKFLLHFVKESKQDESGMPNNRFLAERTGGTYSTLKVQPAELEDSGVYFCASSQGHSGGVGDYNEQFFGPGTRLTVL.

The CDR3 loop is CASSFPGQRKLEQFF. CDR3 nucleotides: TGTGCCAGCAGCTTTCCGGGACAGCGAAAGCTTGAGCAGTTCTTC. V gene TRBV2 combines with J gene TRBJ2-1; TRBD1 aligns across 7 bases. V lost 6 bases, J lost 9 bases, and 14 bases stayed unmatched. Germline lookup yields CDR1 SNHLY and CDR2 FYNNEI. The CDR3 sequence is 15 residues long.

This chain uses TRBV30 with TRBJ2-7; 8 nucleotides line up with TRBD1. The CDR3 length is 14 residues. Germline V gene lookup returns CDR1 GTSNPN and CDR2 SVGIG (reference sequence). Trimming cost V 1 base and J 3 bases; bases outside gene matches: 5. The CDR3 reads CAWSGGDRGYEQYF. The CDR3 nucleotides are TGTGCCTGGAGTGGAGGAGACAGGGGCTACGAGCAGTACTTC.

The chain couples TRBV15 to TRBJ1-1; D not resolved. Germline-derived CDR1 and CDR2 are LNHNV and YYDKDF (reference sequence). V lost 1 base and J 1 base, leaving 10 bases between the germline ends. The CDR3 contains 15 residues. The CDR3, as DNA: TGTGCCACCAGCAGAGCAGGCATAAGGAACACTGAAGCTTTCTTT. Protein sequence: CATSRAGIRNTEAFF.

V gene TRBV12-5 combines with J gene TRBJ1-4, with D unclear. From germline, CDR1 is LGHNT and CDR2 FRNRAP. This CDR3 is 14 amino acids long. With 5 bases removed from V and 4 bases from J, the gap between germline ends came to 11 bases. CDR3 DNA sequence: TGTGCTAGTGGTCGGTGGGAGGGTAATGAAAAACTGTTTTTT. It encodes CASGRWEGNEKLFF.

This clone occurred once. The chain has TRBV6-5 and TRBJ2-3; D perhaps matches TRBD2 (5 bases). Trimming left V 6 bases short and J 2 bases short, with 15 bases between. Germline CDR1 is MNHEY and CDR2 is SVGAGI. The CDR3 is 15 amino acids. CDR3 in amino acids: CASRPDYRNTDTQYF. Written as DNA, the CDR3 is TGTGCCAGCAGACCCGACTACCGAAACACAGATACGCAGTATTTT.

This clone has a single count. The chain has TRBV28 and TRBJ2-4; maybe TRBD2 (5 bases). Germline loops: CDR1 MDHEN, CDR2 SYDVKM. V was shortened by 11 bases and J by 6 bases, with 11 bases between the two germline ends. The CDR3 loop spans 11 amino acids. The CDR3, as DNA: TGTGCCGAAGGAAGCGGAAACATTCAGTACTTC. Its translation: CAEGSGNIQYF.

This rearrangement joins TRBV21-1 to TRBJ2-7; the table's D call TRBD2 went unverified against the DNA. TRBV21-1 is reported as a pseudogene. The CDR3 covers 16 residues. The CDR3 reads CASSKETPFALNEQYF. The CDR3 DNA reads TGTGCCAGCAGCAAAGAAACTCCCTTCGCCCTCAACGAGCAGTACTTC.

The V call is TRBV27, the J call TRBJ1-2, with 8 bases fitting TRBD1. Germline V gene data show CDR1 as MNHEY and CDR2 as SMNVEV (reference sequence). The CDR3 contains 14 residues. After removal of 6 bases from V and 6 bases from J, the junction contained 9 bases not matched to a gene. The CDR3 reads CASRTGTGIDGYTF. DNA of the CDR3: TGTGCCAGCAGAACCGGGACAGGAATCGATGGCTACACCTTC.

J is TRBJ1-6 and V is TRBV6-5; the match to TRBD1 covers 7 bases. The CDR3 runs 12 residues. Trimming cost V 5 bases and J 14 bases; bases outside gene matches: 6. Germline V lookup: CDR1 MNHEY, CDR2 SVGAGI. CDR3 amino acids: CASSRPGTALHF. The CDR3 region has the DNA TGTGCCAGCAGTCGCCCCGGGACAGCCCTCCACTTT.

CDR3 DNA sequence: TGTGCCAGCACGGCGAATAACAGGGTGAACACTGAAGCTTTCTTT. This gives the protein CASTANNRVNTEAFF. The V and J genes are TRBV11-1 and TRBJ1-1; tentative D call: TRBD1 (6 bases). The length of the CDR3 is 15 residues. Germline CDR1 reads SGHAT; CDR2 reads FQDESV (reference sequence). Trimming removed 7 bases at V and 0 bases at J, with 15 bases between.

The chain couples TRBV18 to TRBJ1-2; tentative D call: TRBD1 (5 bases). With 2 bases removed from V and 9 bases from J, the gap between germline ends came to 19 bases. Germline CDR1 reads KGHSH; CDR2 reads LQKENI. The CDR3 runs to 15 residues. CDR3: CASSPNGAAGPSYTF. Written as DNA, the CDR3 is TGTGCCAGCTCACCAAATGGGGCTGCAGGCCCCAGCTACACCTTC.

This chain connects TRBV28 to TRBJ2-3; 10 positions agree with TRBD2. Germline V gene data show CDR1 as MDHEN and CDR2 as SYDVKM. The V gene end was trimmed by 3 bases and the J gene end by 0 bases; junction bases not matched to a gene: 9. The CDR3 is 18 residues long. In DNA, the CDR3 is TGTGCCAGCAGTTTCCCCGTGCTAGCGGGAGCTAGCACAGATACGCAGTATTTT. This encodes CASSFPVLAGASTDTQYF. Full variable domain (missing parts from reference TRBV28 and TRBJ2-3): DVKVTQSSRYLVKRTGEKVFLECVQDMDHENMFWYRQDPGLGLRLIYFSYDVKMKEKGDIPEGYSVSREKKERFSLILESASTNQTSMYLCASSFPVLAGASTDTQYFGPGTRLTVL.

This chain connects TRBV4-1 to TRBJ2-1; 13 nucleotides agree with TRBD2. Germline values: CDR1 MGHRA, CDR2 YSYEKL. CDR3 length: 14 amino acids. The junction had 4 bases not matched to a gene; V was cut back by 6 bases and J by 8 bases. The CDR3 DNA is TGCGCCAGCAGGCCTGGACTAGCGGGAGATGAGCAGTTCTTC. This sequence encodes CASRPGLAGDEQFF.

CDR3 residues: CASSLLRGLASSGANVLTF. The DNA of the CDR3 is TGCGCCAGCAGCCTCCTGCGAGGGCTCGCCAGCTCTGGGGCCAACGTCCTGACTTTC. This chain connects TRBV4-3 to TRBJ2-6; weak D call: TRBD2 (5 bases). This CDR3 contains 19 residues. V was cut by 4 bases and J by 0 bases, with 19 bases left in between. Germline lookup yields CDR1 LGHNA and CDR2 YSLEER.

The CDR3 loop is CACNRDGSYEQYF. CDR3 in DNA: TGTGCCTGTAACCGGGACGGGAGCTACGAGCAGTACTTC. The rearrangement links TRBV30 to TRBJ2-7; possibly TRBD2 for D (6 bases). The germline gives CDR1 GTSNPN, CDR2 SVGIG (reference sequence). The CDR3 totals 13 residues. Trimming removed 6 bases from V and 3 bases from J, with 15 bases in between.

The chain is built from TRBV7-3 and TRBJ2-2; 7 bases agree with TRBD1. V lost 5 bases and J lost 5; bases outside the gene matches: 2. This CDR3 is built from 13 residues. Germline lookup yields CDR1 SGHTA and CDR2 FQGTGA. The CDR3, as DNA: TGTGCCAGCAGCCCAGGGGGAACCGGGGAGCTGTTTTTT. Encoded protein: CASSPGGTGELFF. The full variable domain, its missing parts supplied by reference TRBV7-3 and TRBJ2-2, is GAGVSQTPSNKVTEKGKYVELRCDPISGHTALYWYRQSLGQGPEFLIYFQGTGAADDSGLPNDRFFAVRPEGSVSTLKIQRTERGDSAVYLCASSPGGTGELFFGEGSRLTVL.

This clone was detected only once. The chain combines TRBV28 with TRBJ1-6; tentatively, D is TRBD1 (5 bases). V lost 2 bases and J lost 10, with 15 bases in between. This CDR3 has 15 residues. Germline V lookup: CDR1 MDHEN, CDR2 SYDVKM. The CDR3 nucleotides read TGTGCCAGCAGTTTAATTCAGGGTCTCGGGTCACCCCTCCACTTT. Its protein is CASSLIQGLGSPLHF.